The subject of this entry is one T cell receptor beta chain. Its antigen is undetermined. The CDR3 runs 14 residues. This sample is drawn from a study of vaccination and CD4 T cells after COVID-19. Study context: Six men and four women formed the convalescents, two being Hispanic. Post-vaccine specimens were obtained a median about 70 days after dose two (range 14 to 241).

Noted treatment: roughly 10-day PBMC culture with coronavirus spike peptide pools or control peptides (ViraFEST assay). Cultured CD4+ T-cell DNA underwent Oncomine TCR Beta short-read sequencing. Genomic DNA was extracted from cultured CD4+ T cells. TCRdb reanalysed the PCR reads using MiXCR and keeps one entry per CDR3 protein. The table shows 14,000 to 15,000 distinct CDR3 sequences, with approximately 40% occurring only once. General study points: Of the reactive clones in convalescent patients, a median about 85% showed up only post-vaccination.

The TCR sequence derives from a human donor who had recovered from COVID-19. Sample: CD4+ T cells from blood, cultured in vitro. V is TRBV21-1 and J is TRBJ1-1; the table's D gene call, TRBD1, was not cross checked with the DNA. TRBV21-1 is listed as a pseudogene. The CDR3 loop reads CASSNVRVHTEAFF. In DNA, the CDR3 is TGTGCCAGCAGCAATGTCCGAGTGCACACTGAAGCTTTCTTT.